This T cell receptor beta chain was recorded in a study of cytomegalovirus exposure and HLA in healthy donors. Trimming took 4 bases from V and 10 from J, leaving 14 bases between them. This CDR3 spans 14 amino acids. Germline CDR1 LGHNA, CDR2 YSLEER. Researchers ran the PCR with 60 Vbeta and 13 Jbeta primers. The table came from immunoSEQ multiplex PCR; TCRdb's copy has only in-frame clones and leaves some out. The sample holds some 65,000 clones, around 68% seen once. This clonotype was sampled from a woman in her thirties in good health and CMV-seronegative. The sequencing input was PBMCs. The V call is TRBV4-3, the J call TRBJ1-6; D is possibly TRBD1 (5 bases). The CDR3 DNA sequence: TGCGCCAGCAGCCCAGCAGGGATTAAATCACCCCTCCACTTT. Its protein is CASSPAGIKSPLHF.